This T cell receptor beta chain was sequenced during a study of long-term antiretroviral therapy in people with HIV. This clone has just one count. What it binds is not known. An immunoSEQ assay, version v3.0, was performed at survey level. Using immunoSEQ multiplex PCR, the repertoire was profiled, and TCRdb retains in-frame clones only, with some absent. This sample has thousands of clones, with roughly 89% found just once. Study-wide results and limits: Clonal expansions arising prior to ART prevailed in the repertoire at every time point. HIV repertoires spanned narrower CDR3 length ranges than controls.

The receptor was isolated from a young man with HIV. This specimen consisted of unsorted PBMCs, obtained 0.3 years before starting antiretroviral therapy.

This CDR3 reads CASSSTFSYEQYF. As DNA, the CDR3 is TGCGCCAGCAGCTCCACTTTCTCCTACGAGCAGTACTTC. This chain connects TRBV5-1 to TRBJ2-7; D is uncertain. V was trimmed by 3 bases and J by 0 bases, leaving 7 bases between them. The V gene's germline CDR1 is SGHRS and CDR2 YFSETQ. The CDR3 length is 13 residues.